The 8 T cell receptor beta chains listed next were all sequenced from one sample in a study of blood T cell repertoires in COVID-19. Clones were read by immunoSEQ multiplex PCR, and TCRdb kept only the in-frame ones, dropping some. Here the sample spans 65,000 to 75,000 clones, roughly 83% being singletons. Input material: peripheral blood. The origin of the receptors is an elderly man with acute or convalescent COVID-19.

This clone was picked up a small number of times. The chain is built from TRBV18 and TRBJ1-4, with D tentatively TRBD1 (5 bases). There are 15 residues in the CDR3. V lost 4 bases and J 5 bases, leaving 14 bases between the germline ends. Germline V gives CDR1 KGHSH, CDR2 LQKENI. The CDR3 nucleotides read TGTGCCAGCTCACTGCCGGGGGTGGTCAATGAAAAACTGTTTTTT. It codes for CASSLPGVVNEKLFF.

The chain links TRBV19 to TRBJ1-5, with 9 bases lining up with TRBD1. In germline, CDR1 is LNHDA, CDR2 SQIVND (reference sequence). Losses at the gene ends were 3 bases for V and 4 bases for J; bases not matched to a gene: 4. The CDR3 consists of 15 residues. This chain's CDR3 is CASSMGQGGNQPQHF. CDR3 nucleotides: TGTGCCAGTAGTATGGGACAGGGAGGAAATCAGCCCCAGCATTTT.

V and J are TRBV7-2 and TRBJ2-6; D might be TRBD2 (6 bases). The germline V gene has CDR1 SGHTA and CDR2 FQGNSA. The CDR3 runs to 18 residues. V was shortened by 1 base and J by 0 bases, with 13 bases between the two germline ends. CDR3: CASSLGSGFSSGANVLTF. The CDR3 DNA is TGTGCCAGCAGCTTAGGAAGCGGGTTTAGCTCTGGGGCCAACGTCCTGACTTTC.

The V gene is TRBV28, the J gene TRBJ1-5; TRBD1 might be the D (5 bases). V lost 10 bases and J lost 4, with 20 bases in between. CDR3 length: 15 amino acids. Germline loops: CDR1 MDHEN, CDR2 SYDVKM. CDR3 sequence: CATLSGGGSNQPQHF. The CDR3 region has the DNA TGTGCCACCCTATCGGGCGGGGGGTCAAATCAGCCCCAGCATTTT.

This rearrangement joins TRBV7-3 to TRBJ1-6; unclear D gene. V lost 4 bases, J lost 4 bases, and 14 bases lay in between. The CDR3 length is 16 residues. Germline V gene lookup returns CDR1 SGHTA and CDR2 FQGTGA. The CDR3: CASSSLGLEYNSPLHF. The CDR3 DNA sequence: TGTGCCAGCAGCTCCCTAGGACTGGAATATAATTCACCCCTCCACTTT. The whole variable domain, remainder taken from reference TRBV7-3 and TRBJ1-6, is GAGVSQTPSNKVTEKGKYVELRCDPISGHTALYWYRQSLGQGPEFLIYFQGTGAADDSGLPNDRFFAVRPEGSVSTLKIQRTERGDSAVYLCASSSLGLEYNSPLHFGNGTRLTVT.

This clone was seen once. V is TRBV20-1 and J is TRBJ2-5, with 13 bases that match TRBD2. J lost 5 bases, V lost 3 bases, and 6 bases had no gene match. The CDR3 has 15 amino acids. Germline-derived CDR1 and CDR2 are DFQATT and SNEGSKA (reference sequence). In DNA, the CDR3 is TGCAGTGCTAGTTTGTTACTAGCGGGAGGGGAGACCCAGTACTTC. It codes for CSASLLLAGGETQYF.

V usage is TRBV7-3 and J usage is TRBJ2-5, with TRBD2 matching 8 bases. Germline V gene sequence: CDR1 SGHTA, CDR2 FQGTGA. The length of the CDR3 is 21 residues. J lost 0 bases, V lost 3 bases, and 21 bases had no gene match. CDR3 loop: CASSLIPPELAASGYQETQYF. In nucleotides, the CDR3 is TGTGCCAGCAGCTTGATTCCCCCCGAACTAGCGGCTAGCGGATACCAAGAGACCCAGTACTTC.

A single count supports this clone. V usage is TRBV6-2 or TRBV6-3 and J usage is TRBJ1-2; 8 bases match TRBD1. The CDR3 sequence is 13 residues long. After removal of 4 bases from V and 6 bases from J, the junction contained 4 bases not matched to a gene. The germline gives CDR1 MNHEY, CDR2 SVGEGT. The DNA of the CDR3 is TGTGCCAGCAGTTCTCAGGGGGCGAATGGCTACACCTTC. Translating it yields CASSSQGANGYTF.